This T cell receptor (beta chain) derives from a study of shared clonotypes between healthy human individuals. Study details: Three plates were used per donor for CD4 naive, three for CD4 memory, two for CD8 naive and one for CD8 memory. General study points: Against clonotypes common to all four donors, non-shared ones had lower generation probabilities.

The protocol was immunoSEQ multiplex PCR, while the TCRdb copy is restricted to in-frame clones and leaves out a portion. The data hold 550,000 to 700,000 clones, with 55% to 85% observed a single time. This clone was detected once. What it binds is unknown. Recent acute infections and vaccinations were absent in the healthy HIV-negative adult donors. A CD45RA+ naive subset and a CD45RA-negative memory subset were split from CD4+ cells. The sequence came from a woman in her thirties in good health. The sequenced sample consisted of memory CD4+ T cells sorted from blood. Subset here: CD45RA-negative fraction.

The CDR3 DNA sequence: TGTGCCAGCAGTGAGGAGGGGGCGAGAATGAACACTGAAGCTTTCTTT. This sequence encodes CASSEEGARMNTEAFF. The chain combines TRBV2 with TRBJ1-1, with 7 positions matching TRBD1. V shed 3 bases, J shed 0 bases, and the junction held 7 bases outside the gene matches. This CDR3 has 16 amino acids. CDR1 SNHLY and CDR2 FYNNEI come from the germline V gene.